This TCR beta chain was documented in a study of T cell repertoires in cytomegalovirus infection. Overall study: Public TCR beta signatures marked donors with CMV infection and the matching HLA.

One entry per CDR3 protein results from TCRdb running MiXCR on the reads. The sample gives hundreds of thousands of distinct CDR3 sequences, about a third of which show up once; 2.8% is in the top ten. As for this clonotype: Its antigen is still unknown. Being one base from a much bigger clone, this may be a read error.

Whole-study findings and limits: The response measured ex vivo was dominated by TCR beta clonotypes (HLA-C-restricted and CMV-specific). Frequencies of public TCR beta families were cumulated, and this identified carriers of CMV plus the relevant HLA.

The receptor was derived from a human donor in good health (CMV status not recorded). Some clones in this sample may be carry-over from other donors' samples. Sequenced: PBMCs.

The CDR3 sequence: CASGLRQYNTEAFF. For the CDR3, the DNA is TGTGCCAGCGGCTTAAGACAGTATAACACTGAAGCTTTCTTT. The chain has TRBV7-8 and TRBJ1-1, with a tentative D call TRBD1 (5 bases). Germline values: CDR1 SGHVS, CDR2 FQNEAQ. The CDR3 runs to 14 residues.